The clone carrying this T cell receptor beta chain was found a few times. Its antigen is unknown. The data were taken from a study of cytomegalovirus exposure and HLA in healthy donors. Per the germline V gene, CDR1 is SGHAT and CDR2 is FQNNGV. V lost 4 bases and J 0 bases, leaving 10 bases between the germline ends. The CDR3 loop spans 15 amino acids. With 60 Vbeta and 13 Jbeta primers, the PCR was carried out. Sequencing was performed with immunoSEQ multiplex PCR; in TCRdb, only in-frame clones are kept and a portion is missing. The sample contains over 200,000 clones, 77% of which appear only once. Study-wide findings and caveats: Later, TCR association rates were found to vary by HLA locus, highest for DRB1 and lowest for HLA-C.

The donors gave bone marrow, and they were healthy. The source of this sequence is a woman aged 55-75 years in good health and CMV-seropositive. V usage is TRBV11-2 and J usage is TRBJ2-1; tentatively, D is TRBD1 (6 bases). Sequenced sample: PBMCs. CDR3 sequence: CASSYQGRSYNEQFF. The CDR3 nucleotides read TGTGCCAGCAGCTATCAGGGGCGCTCCTACAATGAGCAGTTCTTC.